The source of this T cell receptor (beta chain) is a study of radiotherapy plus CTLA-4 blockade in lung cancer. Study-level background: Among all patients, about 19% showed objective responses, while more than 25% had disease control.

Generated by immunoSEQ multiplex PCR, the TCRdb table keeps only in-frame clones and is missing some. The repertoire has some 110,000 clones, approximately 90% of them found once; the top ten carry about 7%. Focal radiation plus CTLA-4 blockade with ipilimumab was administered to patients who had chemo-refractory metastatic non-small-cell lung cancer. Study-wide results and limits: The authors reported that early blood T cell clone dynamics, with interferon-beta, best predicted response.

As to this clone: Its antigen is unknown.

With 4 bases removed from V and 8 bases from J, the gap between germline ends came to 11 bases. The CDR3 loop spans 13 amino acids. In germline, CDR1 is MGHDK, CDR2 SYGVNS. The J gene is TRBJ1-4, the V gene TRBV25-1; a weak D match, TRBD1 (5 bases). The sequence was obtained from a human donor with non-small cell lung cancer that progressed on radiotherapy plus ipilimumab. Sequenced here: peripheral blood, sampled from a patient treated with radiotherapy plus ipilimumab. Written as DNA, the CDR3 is TGTGCCAGCAGTGTCGGGGCAGTCGAAAAACTGTTTTTT. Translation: CASSVGAVEKLFF.